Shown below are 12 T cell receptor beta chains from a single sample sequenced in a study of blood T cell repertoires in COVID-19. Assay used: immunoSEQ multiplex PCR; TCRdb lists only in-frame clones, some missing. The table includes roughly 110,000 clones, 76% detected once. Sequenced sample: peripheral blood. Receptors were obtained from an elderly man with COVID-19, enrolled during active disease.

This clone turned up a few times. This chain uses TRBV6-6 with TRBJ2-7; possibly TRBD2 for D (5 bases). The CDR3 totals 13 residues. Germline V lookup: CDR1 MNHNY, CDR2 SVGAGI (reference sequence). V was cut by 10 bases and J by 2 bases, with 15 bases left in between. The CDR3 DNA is TGTGCCATCCGAAAAGAGGGCACCTACGAGCAGTACTTC. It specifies CAIRKEGTYEQYF.

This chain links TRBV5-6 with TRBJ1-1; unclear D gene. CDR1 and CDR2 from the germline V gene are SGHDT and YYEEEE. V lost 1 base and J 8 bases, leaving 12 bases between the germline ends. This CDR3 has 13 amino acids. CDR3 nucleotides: TGTGCCAGCAGCTTGACCCCTCTCCAGGAAGCTTTCTTT. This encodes CASSLTPLQEAFF.

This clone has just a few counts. DNA of the CDR3: TGCAGTGCTAGTGGGCGGAGCGGGAGGAGCTCCTACAATGAGCAGTTCTTC. It is translated as CSASGRSGRSSYNEQFF. J is TRBJ2-1 and V is TRBV20-1; 9 bases line up with TRBD2. The CDR3 consists of 17 residues. The V gene end was trimmed by 3 bases and the J gene end by 0 bases; junction bases not matched to a gene: 9. Germline V gene lookup returns CDR1 DFQATT and CDR2 SNEGSKA (reference sequence).

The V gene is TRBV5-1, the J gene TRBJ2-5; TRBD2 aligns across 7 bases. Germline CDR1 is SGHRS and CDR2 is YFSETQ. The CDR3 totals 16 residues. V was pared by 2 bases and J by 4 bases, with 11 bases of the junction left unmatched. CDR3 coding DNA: TGCGCCAGCAGCTTCAGAGGGGTGGCTAGCGGAGAGACCCAGTACTTC. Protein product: CASSFRGVASGETQYF. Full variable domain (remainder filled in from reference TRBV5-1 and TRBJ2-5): KAGVTQTPRYLIKTRGQQVTLSCSPISGHRSVSWYQQTPGQGLQFLFEYFSETQRNKGNFPGRFSGRQFSNSRSEMNVSTLELGDSALYLCASSFRGVASGETQYFGPGTRLLVL.

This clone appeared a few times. The CDR3 sequence is CASSRRTGIGEKLFF. Here the CDR3 DNA reads TGTGCCAGCAGTCGGAGGACAGGGATAGGGGAAAAACTGTTTTTT. The rearrangement links TRBV27 to TRBJ1-4; TRBD1 aligns across 8 bases. Germline V gives CDR1 MNHEY, CDR2 SMNVEV (reference sequence). This CDR3 has 15 amino acids. The trim removed 5 bases at V and 8 bases at J, leaving 10 bases unmatched.

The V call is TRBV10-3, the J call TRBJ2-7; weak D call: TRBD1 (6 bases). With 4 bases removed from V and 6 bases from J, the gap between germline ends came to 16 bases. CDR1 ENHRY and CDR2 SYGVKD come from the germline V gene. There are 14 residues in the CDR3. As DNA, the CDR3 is TGTGCCATCAGTGGACAGGAAACATTTAGCGAGCAGTACTTC. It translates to CAISGQETFSEQYF.

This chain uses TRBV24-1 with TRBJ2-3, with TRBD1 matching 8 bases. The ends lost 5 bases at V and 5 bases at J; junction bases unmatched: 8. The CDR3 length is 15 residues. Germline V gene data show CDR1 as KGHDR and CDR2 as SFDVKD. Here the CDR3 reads CATSVSGGGGDTQYF. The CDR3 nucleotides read TGTGCCACCAGTGTCTCAGGGGGCGGAGGAGATACGCAGTATTTT.

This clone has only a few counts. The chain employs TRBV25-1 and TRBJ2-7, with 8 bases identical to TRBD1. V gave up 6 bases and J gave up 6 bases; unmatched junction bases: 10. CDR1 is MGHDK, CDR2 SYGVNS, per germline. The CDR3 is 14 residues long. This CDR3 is CASRPTGGIGEQYF. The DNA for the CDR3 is TGTGCCAGCAGACCCACAGGGGGAATAGGCGAGCAGTACTTC.

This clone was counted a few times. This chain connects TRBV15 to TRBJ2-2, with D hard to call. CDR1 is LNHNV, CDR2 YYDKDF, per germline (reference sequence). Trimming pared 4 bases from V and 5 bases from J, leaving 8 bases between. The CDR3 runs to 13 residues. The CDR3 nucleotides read TGTGCCACCAGCACTAGACCGACCGGGGAGCTGTTTTTT. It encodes CATSTRPTGELFF.

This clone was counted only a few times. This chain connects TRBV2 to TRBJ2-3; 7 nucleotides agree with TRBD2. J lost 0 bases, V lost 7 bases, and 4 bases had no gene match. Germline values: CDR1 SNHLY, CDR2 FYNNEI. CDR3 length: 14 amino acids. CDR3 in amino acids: CASKGTTSTDTQYF. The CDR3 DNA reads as TGTGCCAGCAAGGGGACTACTAGCACAGATACGCAGTATTTT.

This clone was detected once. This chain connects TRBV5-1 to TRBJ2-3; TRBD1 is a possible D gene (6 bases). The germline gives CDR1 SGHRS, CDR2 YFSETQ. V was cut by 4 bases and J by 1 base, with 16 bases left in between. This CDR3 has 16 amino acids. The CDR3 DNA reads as TGCGCCAGCAGCCCCGCCCGGGACACTCGCACAGATACGCAGTATTTT. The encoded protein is CASSPARDTRTDTQYF.

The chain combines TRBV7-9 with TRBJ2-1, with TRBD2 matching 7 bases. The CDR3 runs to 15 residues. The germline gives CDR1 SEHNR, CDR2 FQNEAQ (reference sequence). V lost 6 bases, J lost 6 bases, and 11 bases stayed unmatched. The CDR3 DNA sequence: TGTGCCAGCAGATCCTTAGCGGGTACGTCCAATGAGCAGTTCTTC. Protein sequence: CASRSLAGTSNEQFF.